Listed below are T cell receptor beta chains from one sample, sequenced in a study of T cells in localized non-small cell lung cancer. Only in-frame clones appear in the TCRdb table, and some are missing; sequencing was by immunoSEQ multiplex PCR. Of around 43,000 clones in the sample, around 86% were seen once. The sequenced sample was peripheral blood, obtained before any cancer treatment. Source of these receptors: a man aged 18 to 49 with stage I lung adenocarcinoma. The CDR3 runs from the conserved cysteine through the conserved F or W. The order of the fields is CDR3 DNA, CDR3 protein, clone size, V gene, J gene, D gene. D genes are given only for firm matches. The size entry is marked missing in some rows and otherwise reads once, few, many or a size class.

DNA: TGTGCCAGCAGTGACTCTTTCGGTGGCCACCAGAACACCGGGGAGCTGTTTTTT
CDR3: CASSDSFGGHQNTGELFF
size: NA
V: TRBV6-4
J: TRBJ2-2
D: NA

DNA: TGTGCCAGCAGACGGGACAGGGAGAACACCGGGGAGCTGTTTTTT
CDR3: CASRRDRENTGELFF
size: NA
V: TRBV6-5
J: TRBJ2-2
D: TRBD1

DNA: TGCGCCAGCAGCCACTTACAGGGAAGCACTGAAGCTTTCTTT
CDR3: CASSHLQGSTEAFF
size: NA
V: TRBV4-1
J: TRBJ1-1
D: NA

DNA: TGTGCCAGCAGCCCCCGACAGGGGAAGGCTGGGGCCAACGTCCTGACTTTC
CDR3: CASSPRQGKAGANVLTF
size: NA
V: TRBV7-3
J: TRBJ2-6
D: TRBD1

DNA: TGTGCCAGCAGCCTGGACAGGGGCATTTCCTACGAGCAGTACTTC
CDR3: CASSLDRGISYEQYF
size: few
V: TRBV7-6
J: TRBJ2-7
D: TRBD1

DNA: TGTGCCACCCGGGACGGCGCTAACTATGGCTACACCTTC
CDR3: CATRDGANYGYTF
size: once
V: TRBV28
J: TRBJ1-2
D: NA

DNA: TGTGCCAGCAGTTCGTCCGGGCTCCCCTACGAGCAGTACTTC
CDR3: CASSSSGLPYEQYF
size: NA
V: TRBV6-6
J: TRBJ2-7
D: NA

DNA: TGTGCCAGCAGTCGCTCGGGACTTACGAATGAGCAGTTCTTC
CDR3: CASSRSGLTNEQFF
size: once
V: TRBV2
J: TRBJ2-1
D: NA

DNA: TGCGCCAGCAGCTCCCGATCGAACACTGAAGCTTTCTTT
CDR3: CASSSRSNTEAFF
size: NA
V: TRBV5-1
J: TRBJ1-1
D: NA

DNA: TGTGCCAGCGAGGACAAGAACACTGAAGCTTTCTTT
CDR3: CASEDKNTEAFF
size: NA
V: TRBV10-3
J: TRBJ1-1
D: NA

DNA: TGTGCCAGCAGCTTTTCAGGGGGGTCCTACGAGCAGTACTTC
CDR3: CASSFSGGSYEQYF
size: NA
V: TRBV7-8
J: TRBJ2-7
D: NA

DNA: TGTGCCAGTAGCAAGGGACAGGGAATAAGTAGCAATCAGCCCCAGCATTTT
CDR3: CASSKGQGISSNQPQHF
size: NA
V: TRBV19
J: TRBJ1-5
D: TRBD1

DNA: TGTGCCAGCAGCTTAGGCTTGTTGCGGGGGGAGCACACCGGGGAGCTGTTTTTT
CDR3: CASSLGLLRGEHTGELFF
size: NA
V: TRBV11-2
J: TRBJ2-2
D: TRBD2

DNA: TGCGCCAGCAGCTTGAAGAGACAGGGTGGTATTCACACCGGGGAGCTGTTTTTT
CDR3: CASSLKRQGGIHTGELFF
size: NA
V: TRBV5-1
J: TRBJ2-2
D: TRBD1

DNA: TGTGCCAGCAGCTTACAGGGGAGCAATCAGCCCCAGCATTTT
CDR3: CASSLQGSNQPQHF
size: NA
V: TRBV5-4
J: TRBJ1-5
D: TRBD1

DNA: TGCGCCAGCAGCCAAGAGGCTTGGGGGGGCCAAGACGAGCAGTACTTC
CDR3: CASSQEAWGGQDEQYF
size: NA
V: TRBV4-1
J: TRBJ2-7
D: NA

DNA: TGCAGCGTTGGAATAGCGGGGGTCGGAGAGACCCAGTACTTC
CDR3: CSVGIAGVGETQYF
size: NA
V: TRBV29-1
J: TRBJ2-5
D: TRBD2

DNA: TGTGCCAGCAGCCCTTCGCTAGCCCGAGAGACCCAGTACTTC
CDR3: CASSPSLARETQYF
size: NA
V: TRBV9
J: TRBJ2-5
D: NA

DNA: TGTGCCACCAGCAGAGATCGAAGGCACAGTAACTATGGCTACACCTTC
CDR3: CATSRDRRHSNYGYTF
size: NA
V: TRBV15
J: TRBJ1-2
D: NA

DNA: TGTGCCAGCTCGCAACAGGTTCCGATAGGGTTCGAGCAGTACTTC
CDR3: CASSQQVPIGFEQYF
size: NA
V: TRBV18
J: TRBJ2-7
D: NA